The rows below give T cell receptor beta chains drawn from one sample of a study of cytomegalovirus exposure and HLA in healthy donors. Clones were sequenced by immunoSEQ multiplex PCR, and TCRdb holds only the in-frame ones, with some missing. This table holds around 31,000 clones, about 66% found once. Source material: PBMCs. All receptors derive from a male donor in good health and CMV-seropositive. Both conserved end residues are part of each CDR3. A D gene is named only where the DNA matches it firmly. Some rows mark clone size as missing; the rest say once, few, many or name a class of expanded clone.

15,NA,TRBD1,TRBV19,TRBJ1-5,TGTGCCAGTAGTCCGACAGGGGGCAGGAGTCAGCCCCAGCATTTT,CASSPTGGRSQPQHF
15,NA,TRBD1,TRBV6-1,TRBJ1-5,TGTGCCAGCAGTGTACAGGGGTATAGCAATCAGCCCCAGCATTTT,CASSVQGYSNQPQHF
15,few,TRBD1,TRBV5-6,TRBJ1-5,TGTGCCAGCACCTTGGGACAGATTAGCAATCAGCCCCAGCATTTT,CASTLGQISNQPQHF
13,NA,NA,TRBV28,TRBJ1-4,TGTGCCAGCAGGGCAGGGCTGGGGGAAAAACTGTTTTTT,CASRAGLGEKLFF
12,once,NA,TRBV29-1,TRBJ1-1,TGCAGCGTCCAACAGGGTGGCACTGAAGCTTTCTTT,CSVQQGGTEAFF
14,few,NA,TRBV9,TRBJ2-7,TGTGCCAGCAGAGCACCTCCAAGGGGAAACGAGCAGTACTTC,CASRAPPRGNEQYF
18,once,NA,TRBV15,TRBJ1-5,TGTGCCACCAGCCGACCCCATCGGAGGGAAGTGGGCAATCAGCCCCAGCATTTT,CATSRPHRREVGNQPQHF
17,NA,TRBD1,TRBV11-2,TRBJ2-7,TGTGACAGCAGCCAGGACAGGGGGTTCCAGGTTACCTACGAGCAGTACTTC,CDSSQDRGFQVTYEQYF
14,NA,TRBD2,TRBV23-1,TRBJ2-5,TGCGCCAGCAGTCGGGGGAAGGGAGGGGAGACCCAGTACTTC,CASSRGKGGETQYF
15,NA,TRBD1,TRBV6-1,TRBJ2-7,TGTGCCAGCAGTGAGAAGACAGGGCTCTCCTACGAGCAGTACTTC,CASSEKTGLSYEQYF
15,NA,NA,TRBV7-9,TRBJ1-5,TGTGCCAGCAGCCCCTCGAGGGTTAGCAATCAGCCCCAGCATTTT,CASSPSRVSNQPQHF
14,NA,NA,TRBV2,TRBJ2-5,TGTGCCAGCAGTGATTCCCCTAGTCAAGAGACCCAGTACTTC,CASSDSPSQETQYF
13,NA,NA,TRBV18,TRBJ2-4,TGTGCCAGCTCACCGGGGACTGCTGACATTCAGTACTTC,CASSPGTADIQYF
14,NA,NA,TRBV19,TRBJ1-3,TGTGCCAGTAAAGCAGGTTCATCTGGAAACACCATATATTTT,CASKAGSSGNTIYF
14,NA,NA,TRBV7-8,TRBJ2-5,TGTGCCAGCAGCTCAACCGGGACAAAAGAGACCCAGTACTTC,CASSSTGTKETQYF
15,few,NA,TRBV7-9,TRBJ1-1,TGTGCCAGCAGCTTAGTCGGGGTGACGAACACTGAAGCTTTCTTT,CASSLVGVTNTEAFF
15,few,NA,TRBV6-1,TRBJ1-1,TGTGCCAGCAGTGTCTCCAGGGGTTCGAACACTGAAGCTTTCTTT,CASSVSRGSNTEAFF
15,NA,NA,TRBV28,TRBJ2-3,TGTGCCAGCAGTTTACGGCCAGGGGGCACAGATACGCAGTATTTT,CASSLRPGGTDTQYF
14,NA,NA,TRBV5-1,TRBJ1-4,TGCGCCAGCAGCCCCACGGCAACTAATGAAAAACTGTTTTTT,CASSPTATNEKLFF
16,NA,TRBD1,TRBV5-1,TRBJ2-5,TGCGCCAGCAGCTTGCCCACGGGGACAGGGGGAGAGACCCAGTACTTC,CASSLPTGTGGETQYF
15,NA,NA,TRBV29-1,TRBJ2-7,TGCAGCGTAGCCCGACCGGGACTCTCTTCCTACGAGCAGTACTTC,CSVARPGLSSYEQYF
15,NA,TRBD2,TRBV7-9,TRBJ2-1,TGTGCCAGCAGCTTAGCCCTAGCGGGAGGCAATGAGCAGTTCTTC,CASSLALAGGNEQFF
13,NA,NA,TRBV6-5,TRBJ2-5,TGTGCCAGCAGTGCCCGTACAGGGGAGACCCAGTACTTC,CASSARTGETQYF
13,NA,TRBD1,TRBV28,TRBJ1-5,TGTGCCAGCAGGCTGACAGGGACCCAGCCCCAGCATTTT,CASRLTGTQPQHF
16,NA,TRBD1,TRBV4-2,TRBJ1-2,TGTGCCAGCAGCATTACCGGGACAGGGTTGGAATATGGCTACACCTTC,CASSITGTGLEYGYTF
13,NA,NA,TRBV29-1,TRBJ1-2,TGCAGCGTTGAACCCGCGGGGCTCTATGGCTACACCTTC,CSVEPAGLYGYTF
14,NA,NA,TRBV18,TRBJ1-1,TGTGCCAGCTCACCATATCCGAGAAACACTGAAGCTTTCTTT,CASSPYPRNTEAFF
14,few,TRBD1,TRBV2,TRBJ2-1,TGTGCCAGCAGTGGACAGGGGGCGATCAATGAGCAGTTCTTC,CASSGQGAINEQFF
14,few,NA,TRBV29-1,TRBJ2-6,TGCAGCGTTGATCCAGGGGCTGGGGCCAACGTCCTGACTTTC,CSVDPGAGANVLTF
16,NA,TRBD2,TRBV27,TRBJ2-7,TGTGCCAGCAGTTTGGGGGGACTAGCGGGACGGAAAGAGCAGTACTTC,CASSLGGLAGRKEQYF
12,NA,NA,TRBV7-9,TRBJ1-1,TGTGCCGGAATTACAGGACGGACTGAAGCTTTCTTT,CAGITGRTEAFF
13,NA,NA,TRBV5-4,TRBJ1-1,TGTGCCAGCAGCTTCGGACAGAACACTGAAGCTTTCTTT,CASSFGQNTEAFF
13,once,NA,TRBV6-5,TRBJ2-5,TGTGCCAGCACTCTAGGCGATCAAGAGACCCAGTACTTC,CASTLGDQETQYF
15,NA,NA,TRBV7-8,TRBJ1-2,TGTGCCAGCAGCTTAGCGGAGGAGGGGTCATATGGCTACACCTTC,CASSLAEEGSYGYTF
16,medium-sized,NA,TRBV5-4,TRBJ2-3,TGTGCCAGCAGCTCCGAACAGGTTGGCGGCGCAGATACGCAGTATTTT,CASSSEQVGGADTQYF
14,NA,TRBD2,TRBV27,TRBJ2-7,TGTGCCAGCAGTCGACTAGCGGGACCGTACGAGCAGTACTTC,CASSRLAGPYEQYF
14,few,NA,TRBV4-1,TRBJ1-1,TGCGCCAGCAGCCAAGGAACAGTGAACACTGAAGCTTTCTTT,CASSQGTVNTEAFF
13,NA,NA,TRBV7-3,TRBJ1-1,TGTGCCAGCAGCTTCAACGTCGGCACTGAAGCTTTCTTT,CASSFNVGTEAFF
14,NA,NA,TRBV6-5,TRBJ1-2,TGTGCCAGCAGTTATGAGGGAACCTACTATGGCTACACCTTC,CASSYEGTYYGYTF
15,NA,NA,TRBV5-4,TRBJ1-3,TGTGCCAGCAGCCCGGGTGTTTCTACGGGAAACACCATATATTTT,CASSPGVSTGNTIYF
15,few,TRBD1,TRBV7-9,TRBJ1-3,TGTGCCAGCAGTCGTGGACAGGGGGCAGGAAACACCATATATTTT,CASSRGQGAGNTIYF
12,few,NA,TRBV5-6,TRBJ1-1,TGTGCCAGCAGCTGGGGGGATCTTGGGGCTTTCTTT,CASSWGDLGAFF
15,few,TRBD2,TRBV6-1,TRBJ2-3,TGTGCCAGCAGTGAAGAAGCGGGAGGGCCAGATACGCAGTATTTT,CASSEEAGGPDTQYF
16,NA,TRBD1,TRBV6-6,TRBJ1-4,TGTGCCAGCAGTTACGATTTACATTCACAGGGGGGGAAACTGTTTTTT,CASSYDLHSQGGKLFF
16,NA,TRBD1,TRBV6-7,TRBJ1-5,TGTGCCAGAGAAGGGGGGAAGACAGGGGGCAAACAGCCCCAGCATTTT,CAREGGKTGGKQPQHF
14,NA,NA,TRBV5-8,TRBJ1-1,TGTGCCAGCAGCTTGGTGGGGCCGGGCACTGAAGCTTTCTTT,CASSLVGPGTEAFF
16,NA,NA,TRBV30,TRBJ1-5,TGTGCCTGGACCTACCGGGGGGCGCAGAGTTCACAGCCCCAGCATTTT,CAWTYRGAQSSQPQHF
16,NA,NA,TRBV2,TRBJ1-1,TGTGCCAGCAGCCAACCGGGGATCAAAAAGGGCACTGAAGCTTTCTTT,CASSQPGIKKGTEAFF